The 27 T cell receptor beta chains below were found in one sample sequenced in a study of T cell repertoires in cytomegalovirus infection. In TCRdb, the reads were re-called with MiXCR into one record per CDR3 protein. The sample has 370,000 or so distinct CDR3 sequences; roughly 36% are singletons. Their antigens are not known. The material was cultured PBMCs, obtained from culture after CMV antigen stimulation. These receptors all come from a human donor in good health (CMV status not recorded). Some clones in this sample may be carry-over from other donors' samples.

The chain couples TRBV5-1 to TRBJ2-5, with D possibly called TRBD1 or TRBD2 (5 bases each). Trimming took 3 bases from V and 4 from J, leaving 16 bases between them. CDR3 size: 15 residues. Germline CDR1 is SGHRS and CDR2 is YFSETQ. CDR3 DNA sequence: TGCGCCAGCAGCTGGGTGGGGCAACGGGGAGAGACCCAGTACTTC. Amino acids: CASSWVGQRGETQYF.

This clonotype was picked up one time. This chain uses TRBV30 with TRBJ2-7; 12 nucleotides match TRBD2. Germline CDR1 and CDR2: GTSNPN and SVGIG (reference sequence). This CDR3 region has 15 residues. J lost 3 bases, V lost 0 bases, and 3 bases had no gene match. CDR3 nucleotides: TGTGCCTGGAGTGTAGGACTAGCGGGATTCTACGAGCAGTACGTC. Its translation: CAWSVGLAGFYEQYV.

This clonotype was seen ten or more times. The chain combines TRBV4-1 with TRBJ1-2; 10 bases map to TRBD1. Germline CDR1 MGHRA, CDR2 YSYEKL. After removal of 3 bases from V and 8 bases from J, the junction contained 6 bases not matched to a gene. This CDR3 has 14 residues. The CDR3 DNA sequence: TGCGCCAGCAGCCATGGGACAGGGGAATTGGGCTACACCTTC. Amino acids: CASSHGTGELGYTF.

The chain carries TRBV3-1 and TRBJ1-3; D gene unclear. Germline CDR1 reads LGHDT; CDR2 reads YNNKEL (reference sequence). The V end lost 6 bases, the J end lost 1 base, and 4 bases lay between the germline ends. CDR3 length: 12 amino acids. The CDR3 DNA reads as TGTGCCAGCAGACTTTCTGGAAACACCATATATTTT. Protein product: CASRLSGNTIYF.

The chain carries TRBV7-9 and TRBJ1-1, with 7 positions matching TRBD1. With 5 bases clipped from V and 4 bases from J, the junction kept 10 bases outside the gene matches. The CDR3 runs 15 residues. CDR1 is SEHNR and CDR2 is FQNEAQ in the germline V gene (reference sequence). Here the CDR3 DNA reads TGTGCCAGCAGCGTCGACAGGGTGATGTTCACTGAAGCTTTCTTT. Protein sequence: CASSVDRVMFTEAFF.

By share, this clonotype counts as medium-sized. The chain carries TRBV7-2 and TRBJ2-5; TRBD2 matches at 8 bases. V lost 5 bases and J lost 9; bases outside the gene matches: 5. There are 12 residues in the CDR3. Germline V lookup: CDR1 SGHTA, CDR2 FQGNSA. The chain's CDR3 is CASSDTLAAQYF. The CDR3 DNA sequence: TGTGCCAGCAGCGATACACTAGCGGCCCAGTACTTC. The variable domain in full, completed from reference TRBV7-2 and TRBJ2-5, reads GAGVSQSPSNKVTEKGKDVELRCDPISGHTALYWYRQSLGQGLEFLIYFQGNSAPDKSGLPSDRFSAERTGGSVSTLTIQRTQQEDSAVYLCASSDTLAAQYFGPGTRLLVL.

This clonotype appeared once. The chain recombines TRBV6-4 with TRBJ2-3, with 10 bases aligning to TRBD2. The CDR3 totals 14 residues. V trimming: 4 bases; J trimming: 3 bases; junction bases outside the gene matches: 1. The germline V gene has CDR1 MRHNA and CDR2 SNTAGT. The DNA for the CDR3 is TGTGCCAGCAGTGGGGGACTAGCGACAGATACGCAGTATTTT. Translating gives CASSGGLATDTQYF.

The chain links TRBV19 to TRBJ1-1; D is ambiguous. Germline V gene data show CDR1 as LNHDA and CDR2 as SQIVND (reference sequence). The CDR3 spans 14 residues. Trimming took off 3 bases at V and 4 bases at J, with 12 bases between the two ends. The CDR3: CASSIGGSGTEAFF. The DNA for the CDR3 is TGTGCCAGTAGTATCGGAGGGTCTGGCACTGAAGCTTTCTTT.

This chain joins TRBV24-1 and TRBJ2-5; D is possibly TRBD1 (6 bases). Germline V gene data show CDR1 as KGHDR and CDR2 as SFDVKD. The CDR3 sequence is 14 residues long. V lost 10 bases and J lost 5, with 19 bases in between. CDR3 nucleotide sequence: TGTGCCACGCCCATTCAGGGGCTGTGTGAGACCCAGTACTTC. This encodes CATPIQGLCETQYF.

The chain uses TRBV20-1 and TRBJ2-1; 10 nucleotides align to TRBD2. The CDR3 covers 15 residues. Germline trimming cut 3 bases from V and 2 bases from J; bases unmatched to any gene: 4. Per the germline V gene, CDR1 is DFQATT and CDR2 is SNEGSKA (reference sequence). The DNA of the CDR3 is TGCAGTGCTAGTAGCGGGAGGAGACCCTACAATGAGCAGTTCTTC. Protein product: CSASSGRRPYNEQFF.

This clonotype occurred a few times. V gene TRBV4-3 combines with J gene TRBJ2-7; 9 nucleotides line up with TRBD2. The germline V gene has CDR1 LGHNA and CDR2 YSLEER. Trimming removed 0 bases from V and 0 bases from J; junction bases left unmatched: 3. CDR3 length: 16 amino acids. CDR3 residues: CASSQDLAGFSYEQYF. The CDR3 DNA reads as TGCGCCAGCAGCCAAGACCTAGCGGGATTCTCCTACGAGCAGTACTTC.

This chain links TRBV9 with TRBJ2-1; D gene unclear. CDR3 length equals 14 residues. Germline V gives CDR1 SGDLS, CDR2 YYNGEE. V lost 0 bases and J 8 bases, leaving 12 bases between the germline ends. The CDR3 reads CASSVVGRAYEQFF. Written as DNA, the CDR3 is TGTGCCAGCAGCGTAGTAGGCAGAGCGTATGAGCAGTTCTTC.

The V call is TRBV15, the J call TRBJ2-2; 8 positions match TRBD2. This CDR3 is built from 16 residues. The ends lost 4 bases at V and 1 base at J; junction bases unmatched: 5. Germline CDR1 is LNHNV and CDR2 is YYDKDF (reference sequence). As DNA, the CDR3 is TGTGCCACCAGCATGGGTAGCGGGAAGAACACCGGGGAGCTGTTTTTT. It specifies CATSMGSGKNTGELFF.

The chain combines TRBV28 with TRBJ2-5, with D unresolved. The CDR3 contains 13 residues. The V end was cut by 3 bases, the J end by 5 bases, with 10 bases between. Germline-derived CDR1 and CDR2 are MDHEN and SYDVKM. CDR3 nucleotide sequence: TGTGCCAGCAGTTTTGAGGCGGCCGAGACCCAGTACTTC. It yields the protein CASSFEAAETQYF. The whole variable domain, remainder taken from reference TRBV28 and TRBJ2-5, is DVKVTQSSRYLVKRTGEKVFLECVQDMDHENMFWYRQDPGLGLRLIYFSYDVKMKEKGDIPEGYSVSREKKERFSLILESASTNQTSMYLCASSFEAAETQYFGPGTRLLVL.

The rearrangement uses TRBV28 and TRBJ1-1; TRBD1 matches 9 bases. Germline V lookup: CDR1 MDHEN, CDR2 SYDVKM. The CDR3 loop spans 13 amino acids. The V and J ends lost 9 bases and 3 bases, in that order; junction bases with no gene match: 5. In DNA form, the CDR3 reads TGTGCCAGTACAGGGGGCGCATACACTGAAGCTTTCTTT. Its translation: CASTGGAYTEAFF.

V gene TRBV6-5 combines with J gene TRBJ2-6; D may be TRBD1 (6 bases). V shed 6 bases and J shed 2 bases, with 14 bases lying between them. Germline values: CDR1 MNHEY, CDR2 SVGAGI. This CDR3 has 16 amino acids. The DNA for the CDR3 is TGTGCCAGCAGGACAGTAGCAGGGGCTGGGGCCAACGTCCTGACTTTC. Its translation is CASRTVAGAGANVLTF.

This clonotype was counted a few times. The chain links TRBV7-2 to TRBJ1-5; D remains ambiguous. Germline-derived CDR1 and CDR2 are SGHTA and FQGNSA. Trimming took off 1 base at V and 9 bases at J, with 10 bases between the two ends. The CDR3 loop spans 13 amino acids. The CDR3 is CASSLGEIRPQHF. As DNA, the CDR3 is TGTGCCAGCAGCTTAGGGGAGATCAGGCCCCAGCATTTT.

This sequence joins TRBV11-2 and TRBJ2-1; TRBD2 matches 8 bases. V shed 2 bases, J shed 2 bases, and the junction held 8 bases outside the gene matches. CDR1 and CDR2 (germline): SGHAT, FQNNGV. This CDR3 region has 17 residues. The chain's CDR3 is CASSLSGGPGPYNEQFF. The CDR3 coding sequence is TGTGCCAGCAGCTTATCGGGAGGGCCAGGTCCCTACAATGAGCAGTTCTTC.

The chain joins TRBV6-8 to TRBJ1-2, with a tentative D call TRBD1 (6 bases). CDR3 size: 13 residues. Trimming shortened V by 5 bases and J by 7 bases, and 14 bases separated the two germline ends. Per germline, CDR1 MNHGY and CDR2 SAAAGT. CDR3 in amino acids: CASSQGTRAGYTF. The CDR3 bases are TGTGCCAGCAGTCAGGGGACCCGGGCTGGCTACACCTTC.

The J gene is TRBJ2-1, the V gene TRBV25-1; 8 bases are a match to TRBD2. J gave up 7 bases and V 5 bases, and 7 bases lay outside the gene matches. CDR3 size: 14 residues. Germline CDR1 MGHDK, CDR2 SYGVNS. The CDR3 loop reads CASSRSGGMNEQFF. CDR3 coding DNA: TGTGCCAGCAGTCGGTCGGGAGGGATGAATGAGCAGTTCTTC. The full variable domain, in which reference TRBV25-1 and TRBJ2-1 provide the parts outside the CDR3, is EADIYQTPRYLVIGTGKKITLECSQTMGHDKMYWYQQDPGMELHLIHYSYGVNSTEKGDLSSESTVSRIRTEHFPLTLESARPSHTSQYLCASSRSGGMNEQFFGPGTRLTVL.

Concerning this clonotype itself: A read error is possible here, since a much larger clone lies one base away. The CDR3 ends on some other residue instead of the conserved phenylalanine or tryptophan, so this is likely a read error. This chain connects TRBV28 to TRBJ2-7; 7 positions match TRBD1. Per germline, CDR1 MDHEN and CDR2 SYDVKM. The J segment lost 3 bases and the V segment lost 7 bases, leaving 15 bases of the junction unmatched. CDR3 length equals 16 residues. The CDR3 DNA reads as TGTGCCAGCACACCTCGACAGGGAACTTTCGTCTACGAGCAGTACTCC. It specifies CASTPRQGTFVYEQYS.

This clonotype was counted between two and nine times. This chain joins TRBV12-3 or TRBV12-4 and TRBJ2-2, with TRBD1 identical over 7 bases. The J segment lost 2 bases and the V segment lost 5 bases, leaving 5 bases of the junction unmatched. This CDR3 is 15 amino acids long. The CDR3 reads CASSLRDRNTGELFF. CDR3 DNA: TGTGCCAGCAGTCTCCGGGACAGAAACACCGGGGAGCTGTTTTTT.

The chain links TRBV6-6 to TRBJ1-1; possible D gene TRBD1, 5 bases. CDR3 length: 14 residues. The V gene's germline CDR1 is MNHNY and CDR2 SVGAGI (reference sequence). V was trimmed by 6 bases and J by 7 bases, leaving 18 bases between them. The CDR3 nucleotides read TGTGCCAGCAGGGACTTTGGAGGGGCCGGTGAAGCTTTCTTT. This codes for CASRDFGGAGEAFF.

This clonotype was recorded a few times. The chain is built from TRBV5-1 and TRBJ1-1; D is perhaps TRBD1 (5 bases). In germline, CDR1 is SGHRS, CDR2 YFSETQ. This CDR3 comprises 14 residues. Trimming removed 0 bases from V and 8 bases from J, with 14 bases in between. The CDR3 is CASSLDGTLQEAFF. The CDR3 DNA reads as TGCGCCAGCAGCTTGGACGGGACGCTGCAAGAAGCTTTCTTT.

This chain links TRBV7-2 with TRBJ2-1; D call uncertain. V was pared by 4 bases and J by 2 bases, with 12 bases between. Germline V lookup: CDR1 SGHTA, CDR2 FQGNSA. CDR3 length: 15 amino acids. The CDR3 bases are TGTGCCAGCAGCTCAATGGTACTACCCTACAATGAGCAGTTCTTC. This translates into CASSSMVLPYNEQFF.

A remark on this clonotype: At one of its ends the junction is not consistent with the germline gene, which may arise from a read error. This chain connects TRBV14 to TRBJ2-1; 7 nucleotides line up with TRBD2. The CDR3 is 16 residues long. Looked up from germline, CDR1 is SGHDN and CDR2 is FVKESK. The CDR3 coding sequence is TGTGCCAGCAGCGAAGACGGGACTACCAACTACAATGAGCAGTTCTTC. The encoded protein is CASSEDGTTNYNEQFF. Drawing the rest from reference TRBV14 and TRBJ2-1, the complete variable domain is EAGVTQFPSHSVIEKGQTVTLRCDPISGHDNLYWYRRVMGKEIKFLLHFVKESKQDESGMPNNRFLAERTGGTYSTLKVQPAELEDSGVYFCASSEDGTTNYNEQFFGPGTRLTVL.

This clonotype was counted at least ten times. The J gene is TRBJ2-7, the V gene TRBV4-1, with 8 bases that match TRBD2. Germline lookup yields CDR1 MGHRA and CDR2 YSYEKL. V shed 0 bases, J shed 9 bases, and the junction held 10 bases outside the gene matches. This CDR3 contains 15 residues. The CDR3 here is CASSQDMASGWGQYF. The CDR3 DNA is TGCGCCAGCAGCCAAGATATGGCTAGCGGGTGGGGGCAGTACTTC.